This T cell receptor (beta chain) stems from a study of blood T cell repertoires in COVID-19. Study overall: Specimens from acute and convalescent COVID-19 originated in the United States, Italy and Spain. Nucleic acid was either cDNA or gDNA, and it came from T cells, B-cell-depleted T cells, or PBMCs.

This clone appeared a single time. Other DNA sequences from this sample encode an identical CDR3 as well. CDR3 length: 14 residues. Germline assignment: CDR1 SGHRS and CDR2 YFSETQ. J was trimmed by 5 bases and V by 0 bases; bases with no gene match: 0. As processed by the authors: By means of reference gene primer amplification, nucleated cell counts were estimated. The protocol was immunoSEQ multiplex PCR, while the TCRdb copy is restricted to in-frame clones and leaves out a portion. V and J calls and clone size are given by that table; D and trimming were obtained from the DNA. This table holds more than 100,000 clones, about 87% found once.

The sequencing sample was made of peripheral blood. The TCR was taken from a human donor in a cohort sampled during active or convalescent COVID-19. This rearrangement joins TRBV5-1 to TRBJ1-4, with TRBD1 matching 8 bases. CDR3 coding DNA: TGCGCCAGCAGCTTGGGACAGGGGAATGAAAAACTGTTTTTT. Its protein is CASSLGQGNEKLFF.